This TCR beta chain was recorded in a study of shared clonotypes between healthy human individuals. Findings and caveats of the study: The study's rarefaction showed incomplete sorted-subset sequencing despite large depth.

Assay execution took place at the deep level. Data came from immunoSEQ multiplex PCR; TCRdb stores just in-frame clones and leaves some out. This table holds about 2.4 million clones, approximately 94% found once. The CDR3 is 17 amino acids. Germline loops: CDR1 SGHTA, CDR2 FQGTGA. V shed 1 base and J shed 3 bases, with 15 bases lying between them. With respect to this clone: Its antigen is as yet unknown.

The receptor comes from a man aged 18 to 35 in good health. Some clones in this sample may be carry-over from other donors' samples. Sequenced: naive CD4+ T cells from PBMCs. The subset: CD45RA+ positively selected. V is TRBV7-3 and J is TRBJ2-2; no clear D. In nucleotides, the CDR3 is TGTGCCAGCAGCTTAAGAGAGTCGCCCCGGGACACCGGGGAGCTGTTTTTT. Protein: CASSLRESPRDTGELFF.